This TCR beta chain appears in the sequencing data of a study of radiation and T cells in renal cell carcinoma. The sample's time point: blood 2 weeks post-SBRT. Treatment in this sample: 15 Gy SBRT to primary tumor, nephrectomy 4 weeks later. Generated by immunoSEQ multiplex PCR, the TCRdb table keeps only in-frame clones and is missing some. In the table there are fewer than 150,000 clones, roughly 91% of which are singletons. The TCR sequence derives from a woman aged 70 to 79 with renal cell carcinoma. The material sequenced was blood, taken from a patient whose treatment included radiotherapy and nephrectomy.

The CDR3 DNA sequence: TGTGCCAGCAGTTACACCCGCGCTCGGAACACTGAAGCTTTCTTT. As protein: CASSYTRARNTEAFF. The gene calls are TRBV6-5 and TRBJ1-1; D unclear. The V and J ends lost 2 bases and 1 base respectively, with 11 bases between them. This CDR3 is built from 15 residues. Germline V lookup: CDR1 MNHEY, CDR2 SVGAGI.